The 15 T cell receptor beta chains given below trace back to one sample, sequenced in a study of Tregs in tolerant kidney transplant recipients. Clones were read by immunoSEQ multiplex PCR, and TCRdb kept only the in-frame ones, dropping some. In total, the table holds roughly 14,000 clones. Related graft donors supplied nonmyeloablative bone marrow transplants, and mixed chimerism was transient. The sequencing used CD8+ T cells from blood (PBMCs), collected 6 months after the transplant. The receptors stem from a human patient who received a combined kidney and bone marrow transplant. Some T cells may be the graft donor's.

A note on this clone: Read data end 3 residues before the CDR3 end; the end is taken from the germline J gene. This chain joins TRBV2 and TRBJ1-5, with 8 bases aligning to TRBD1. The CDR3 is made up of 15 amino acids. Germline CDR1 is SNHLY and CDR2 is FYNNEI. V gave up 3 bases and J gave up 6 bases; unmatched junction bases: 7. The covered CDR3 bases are TGTGCCAGCAGTGACCGGCAGGGGGCCGGTCAGCCC. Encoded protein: CASSDRQGAGQP. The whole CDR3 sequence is CASSDRQGAGQPQHF.

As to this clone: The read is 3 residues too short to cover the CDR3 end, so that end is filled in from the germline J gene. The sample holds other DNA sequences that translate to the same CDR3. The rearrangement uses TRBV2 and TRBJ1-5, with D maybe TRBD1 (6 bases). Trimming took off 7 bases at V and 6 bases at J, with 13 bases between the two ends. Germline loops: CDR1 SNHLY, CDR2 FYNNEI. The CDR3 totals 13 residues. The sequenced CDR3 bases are TGTGCCAGCACGGGGGGGGGCGGTCAGCCC. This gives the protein CASTGGGGQP. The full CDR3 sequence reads CASTGGGGQPQHF.

Here the CDR3 reads CASSYEGQGRTDTQYF. The CDR3 bases that were read are TGTGCCAGCAGTTACGAGGGACAGGGGCGGACAGATACG. The chain couples TRBV6-2 or TRBV6-3 to TRBJ2-3; TRBD1 agrees at 10 bases. The read ends 3 residues shy of where the CDR3 ends; the end is completed using the germline J gene. The CDR3 covers 16 residues. Germline CDR1 is MNHEY and CDR2 is SVGEGT. The V gene end was trimmed by 2 bases and the J gene end by 3 bases; junction bases not matched to a gene: 5.

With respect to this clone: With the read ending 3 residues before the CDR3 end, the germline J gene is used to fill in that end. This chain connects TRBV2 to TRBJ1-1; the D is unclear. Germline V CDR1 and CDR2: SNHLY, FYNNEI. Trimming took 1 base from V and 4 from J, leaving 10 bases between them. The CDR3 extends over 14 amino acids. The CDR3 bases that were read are TGTGCCAGCAGTGAAGAGCCCTCCGGCACTGAA. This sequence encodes CASSEEPSGTE. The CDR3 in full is CASSEEPSGTEAFF.

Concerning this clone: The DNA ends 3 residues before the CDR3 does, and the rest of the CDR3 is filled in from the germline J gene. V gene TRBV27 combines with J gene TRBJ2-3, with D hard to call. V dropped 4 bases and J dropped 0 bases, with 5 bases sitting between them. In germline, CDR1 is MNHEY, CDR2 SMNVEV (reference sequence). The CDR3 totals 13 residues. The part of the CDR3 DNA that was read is TGTGCCAGCAGTTGGGCTAGCACAGATACG. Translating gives CASSWASTDT. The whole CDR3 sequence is CASSWASTDTQYF.

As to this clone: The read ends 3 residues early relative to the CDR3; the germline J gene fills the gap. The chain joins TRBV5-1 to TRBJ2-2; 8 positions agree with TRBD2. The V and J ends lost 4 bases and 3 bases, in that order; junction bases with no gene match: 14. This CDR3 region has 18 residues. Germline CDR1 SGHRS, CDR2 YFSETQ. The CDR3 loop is CASSRGIAGLSYTGELFF. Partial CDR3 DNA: TGCGCCAGCAGCCGAGGGATAGCGGGACTCTCTTACACCGGGGAG.

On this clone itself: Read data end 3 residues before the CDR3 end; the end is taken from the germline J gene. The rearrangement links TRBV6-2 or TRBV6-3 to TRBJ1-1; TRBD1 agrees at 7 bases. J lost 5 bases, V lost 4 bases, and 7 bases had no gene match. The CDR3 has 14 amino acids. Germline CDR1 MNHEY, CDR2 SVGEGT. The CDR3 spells CASSSIGTATEAFF. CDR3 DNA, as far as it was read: TGTGCCAGCAGTTCCATCGGGACAGCTACTGAA.

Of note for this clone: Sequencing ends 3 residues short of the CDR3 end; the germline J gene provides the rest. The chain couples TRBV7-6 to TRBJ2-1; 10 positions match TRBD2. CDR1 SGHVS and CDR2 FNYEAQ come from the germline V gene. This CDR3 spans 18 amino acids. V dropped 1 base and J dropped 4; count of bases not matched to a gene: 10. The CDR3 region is CASSLGAPSGGPYNEQFF. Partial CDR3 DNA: TGTGCCAGCAGCTTAGGAGCTCCTAGCGGGGGCCCGTACAATGAG.

Partial CDR3 DNA: TGTGCCAGCAGCTTAGGGACAGCCCAGCCC. This encodes CASSLGTAQP. The whole CDR3 is CASSLGTAQPQHF. V and J are TRBV7-2 and TRBJ1-5; perhaps TRBD1 as D (6 bases). The missing CDR3 end, 3 residues past where the read stops, is filled in from the germline J gene. V lost 1 base, J lost 7 bases, and 8 bases lay in between. The CDR3 sequence is 13 residues long. Germline CDR1 and CDR2: SGHTA and FQGNSA.

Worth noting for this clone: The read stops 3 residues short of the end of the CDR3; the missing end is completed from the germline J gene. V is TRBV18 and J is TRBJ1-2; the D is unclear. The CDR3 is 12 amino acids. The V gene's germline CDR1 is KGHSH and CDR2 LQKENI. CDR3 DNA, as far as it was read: TGTGCCAGCTCACCACAAACAGATACC. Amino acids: CASSPQTDT. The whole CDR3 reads CASSPQTDTYTF.

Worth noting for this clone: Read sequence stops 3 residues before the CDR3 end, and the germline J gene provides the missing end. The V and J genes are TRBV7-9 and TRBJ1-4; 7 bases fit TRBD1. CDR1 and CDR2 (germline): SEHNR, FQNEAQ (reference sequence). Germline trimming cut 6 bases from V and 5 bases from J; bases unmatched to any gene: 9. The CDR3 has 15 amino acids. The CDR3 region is CASRRGGDSNEKLFF. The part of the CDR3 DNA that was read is TGTGCCAGCAGGAGAGGAGGGGACAGCAATGAAAAA.

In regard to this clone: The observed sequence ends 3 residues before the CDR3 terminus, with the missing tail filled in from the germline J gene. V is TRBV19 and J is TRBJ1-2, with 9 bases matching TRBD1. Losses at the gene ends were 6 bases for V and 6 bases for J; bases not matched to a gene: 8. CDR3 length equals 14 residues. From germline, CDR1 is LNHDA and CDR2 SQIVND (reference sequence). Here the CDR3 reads CASRGDRAEDGYTF. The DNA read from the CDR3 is TGTGCCAGTAGAGGGGACAGGGCCGAGGATGGC.

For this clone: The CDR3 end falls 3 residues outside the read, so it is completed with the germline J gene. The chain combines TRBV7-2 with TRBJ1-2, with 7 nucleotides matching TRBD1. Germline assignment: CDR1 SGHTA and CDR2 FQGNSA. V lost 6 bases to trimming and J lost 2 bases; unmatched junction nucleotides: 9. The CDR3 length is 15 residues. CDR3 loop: CASSPIAGQNYGYTF. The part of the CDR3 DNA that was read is TGTGCCAGCAGTCCCATCGCGGGACAGAACTATGGC.

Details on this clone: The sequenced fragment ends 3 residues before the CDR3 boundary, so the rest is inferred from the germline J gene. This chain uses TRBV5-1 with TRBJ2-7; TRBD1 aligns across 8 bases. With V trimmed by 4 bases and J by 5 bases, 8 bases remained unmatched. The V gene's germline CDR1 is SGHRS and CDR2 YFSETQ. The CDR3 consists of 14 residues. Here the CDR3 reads CASSQGQGTHEQYF. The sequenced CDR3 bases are TGCGCCAGCAGCCAAGGACAGGGAACCCACGAG. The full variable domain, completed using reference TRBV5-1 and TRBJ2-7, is KAGVTQTPRYLIKTRGQQVTLSCSPISGHRSVSWYQQTPGQGLQFLFEYFSETQRNKGNFPGRFSGRQFSNSRSEMNVSTLELGDSALYLCASSQGQGTHEQYFGPGTRLTVT.

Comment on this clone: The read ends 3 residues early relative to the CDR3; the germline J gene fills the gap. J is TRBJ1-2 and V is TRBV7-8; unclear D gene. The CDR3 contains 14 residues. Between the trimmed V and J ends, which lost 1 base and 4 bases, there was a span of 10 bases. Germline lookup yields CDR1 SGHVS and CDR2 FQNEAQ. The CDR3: CASSLGTVTYGYTF. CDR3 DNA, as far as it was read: TGTGCCAGCAGCTTAGGTACAGTTACCTATGGC.